Listed below are T cell receptor beta chains from one sample, sequenced in a study of T cells in Graves' hyperthyroidism and ophthalmopathy. In TCRdb, the multiplex PCR reads were re-called with MiXCR into one record per CDR3 protein. The sample includes around 690,000 distinct CDR3 sequences, more than 20% seen only once; the top ten take about 35%. The sample comprised blood. The receptors stem from a man aged 25 to 45 with Graves' ophthalmopathy. Both conserved end residues are part of each CDR3. Fields, in order: D gene, V gene, clone size, J gene, CDR3 DNA, CDR3 protein. D genes are given only for firm matches. A clone size is listed for some rows: how often the clone was seen (once, few, many), or a class if it is expanded.

d_gene: TRBD2
v_gene: TRBV7-2
abundance: -
j_gene: TRBJ2-1
CDR3nt: TGTGCCAGCAGCTTAAGACGGGAGGTCGATGAGCAGTTCTTC
CDR3aa: CASSLRREVDEQFF

d_gene: TRBD1
v_gene: TRBV6-1
abundance: few
j_gene: TRBJ1-3
CDR3nt: TGTGCCAGCAGTCAAGCGACAGGGTCTGGAAACACCATATATTTT
CDR3aa: CASSQATGSGNTIYF

d_gene: -
v_gene: TRBV27
abundance: -
j_gene: TRBJ2-2
CDR3nt: TGTGCCAGCAGGCCGCCGGGAGCCGGGGAGCTGTTTTTT
CDR3aa: CASRPPGAGELFF

d_gene: -
v_gene: TRBV10-3
abundance: -
j_gene: TRBJ2-7
CDR3nt: TGTGCCATCAGTGAAGGGGCCCGGGCCTCCCACGAGCAGTACTTC
CDR3aa: CAISEGARASHEQYF

d_gene: -
v_gene: TRBV18
abundance: many
j_gene: TRBJ1-3
CDR3nt: TGTGCCAGCTCAGAGGGTACGGTTGGAAACACCATATATTTT
CDR3aa: CASSEGTVGNTIYF

d_gene: -
v_gene: TRBV11-2
abundance: many
j_gene: TRBJ2-1
CDR3nt: TGTGCCAGCAGCTTAGGACCCACTGGGGTCAATGAGCAGTTCTTC
CDR3aa: CASSLGPTGVNEQFF

d_gene: -
v_gene: TRBV24-1
abundance: -
j_gene: TRBJ2-5
CDR3nt: TGTGCCACCAGTGAGGGCGGGAAGAACCAAGAGACCCAGTACTTC
CDR3aa: CATSEGGKNQETQYF

d_gene: TRBD2
v_gene: TRBV3-1
abundance: -
j_gene: TRBJ2-1
CDR3nt: TGTGCCAGCAGCGAGGGACTAGCAATGTACAATGAGCAGTTCTTC
CDR3aa: CASSEGLAMYNEQFF

d_gene: TRBD2
v_gene: TRBV20-1
abundance: few
j_gene: TRBJ2-7
CDR3nt: TGCAGTGCCCTGACTCGGACTAGCGGGAGCGGCGAGCAGTACTTC
CDR3aa: CSALTRTSGSGEQYF

d_gene: TRBD2
v_gene: TRBV10-3
abundance: -
j_gene: TRBJ2-3
CDR3nt: TGTGCCACAGTAGCGGGAGTGGGCACAGATACGCAGTATTTT
CDR3aa: CATVAGVGTDTQYF

d_gene: TRBD2
v_gene: TRBV28
abundance: -
j_gene: TRBJ2-1
CDR3nt: TGTGCCAGCAGTTGGGGTGGGACTAGCTCCTACAATGAGCAGTTCTTC
CDR3aa: CASSWGGTSSYNEQFF

d_gene: TRBD1
v_gene: TRBV18
abundance: -
j_gene: TRBJ2-3
CDR3nt: TGTGCCAGCTCACCGATCCCCAGGGGGCCTGCAGATACGCAGTATTTT
CDR3aa: CASSPIPRGPADTQYF

d_gene: -
v_gene: TRBV6-1
abundance: -
j_gene: TRBJ1-5
CDR3nt: TGTGCCAGCAGTTATCAGATAAATCAGCCCCAGCATTTT
CDR3aa: CASSYQINQPQHF

d_gene: -
v_gene: TRBV11-2
abundance: many
j_gene: TRBJ2-7
CDR3nt: TGTGCCAGCAGCTTAGAATTGGGCGAGCAGTACTTC
CDR3aa: CASSLELGEQYF

d_gene: TRBD2
v_gene: TRBV28
abundance: -
j_gene: TRBJ2-7
CDR3nt: TGTGCCAGCAGTTTCAGCGGGGGGTACTACGAGCAGTACTTC
CDR3aa: CASSFSGGYYEQYF

d_gene: TRBD1
v_gene: TRBV2
abundance: -
j_gene: TRBJ2-2
CDR3nt: TGTGCCAGCAGAGGGGACAGCGCCAACGGGGAGCTGTTTTTT
CDR3aa: CASRGDSANGELFF

d_gene: -
v_gene: TRBV2
abundance: -
j_gene: TRBJ1-1
CDR3nt: TGTGCCAGCACCCGGGGAGGGGTGGGGACTGAAGCTTTCTTT
CDR3aa: CASTRGGVGTEAFF

d_gene: TRBD1
v_gene: TRBV5-1
abundance: -
j_gene: TRBJ2-7
CDR3nt: TGCGCCAGCAGCGGGGACAGGGAGGAGCAGTACTTC
CDR3aa: CASSGDREEQYF

d_gene: TRBD1
v_gene: TRBV28
abundance: -
j_gene: TRBJ2-4
CDR3nt: TGTGCCAGCAGTCCTTCCCTAGCGGGACAGGGGGACAAAAACATTCAGTACTTC
CDR3aa: CASSPSLAGQGDKNIQYF

d_gene: -
v_gene: TRBV28
abundance: many
j_gene: TRBJ2-2
CDR3nt: TGTGCCAGCAGCCCGGGACACCTACTCCTCAAGGCGCCGGGGGAGCTGTTTTTT
CDR3aa: CASSPGHLLLKAPGELFF

d_gene: -
v_gene: TRBV9
abundance: -
j_gene: TRBJ1-1
CDR3nt: TGTGCCAGCAGCGTCGAATGGGGGAACACTGAAGCTTTCTTT
CDR3aa: CASSVEWGNTEAFF

d_gene: -
v_gene: TRBV6-6
abundance: -
j_gene: TRBJ2-7
CDR3nt: TGTGCCAGCAGTTTCTCGCACGAGCAGTACTTC
CDR3aa: CASSFSHEQYF

d_gene: TRBD1
v_gene: TRBV27
abundance: -
j_gene: TRBJ1-1
CDR3nt: TGTGCCAGCAGTTTCATGGGACAGGGGACTGAAGCTTTCTTT
CDR3aa: CASSFMGQGTEAFF

d_gene: -
v_gene: TRBV20-1
abundance: -
j_gene: TRBJ2-3
CDR3nt: TGCAGTGCTTCCTCTTCTTCAGATACGCAGTATTTT
CDR3aa: CSASSSSDTQYF

d_gene: TRBD1
v_gene: TRBV6-1
abundance: -
j_gene: TRBJ2-5
CDR3nt: TGTGCCAGCAGCCCGATTCCCGGGACAGCCCAAGAGACCCAGTACTTC
CDR3aa: CASSPIPGTAQETQYF

d_gene: TRBD1
v_gene: TRBV29-1
abundance: few
j_gene: TRBJ2-1
CDR3nt: TGCAGCGTTCGAACTGGGACAGGGCCCTACAATGAGCAGTTCTTC
CDR3aa: CSVRTGTGPYNEQFF

d_gene: -
v_gene: TRBV29-1
abundance: few
j_gene: TRBJ2-7
CDR3nt: TGCAGCGTCGCAGGGGCTCCCCCCTACGAGCAGTACTTC
CDR3aa: CSVAGAPPYEQYF

d_gene: -
v_gene: TRBV30
abundance: -
j_gene: TRBJ2-7
CDR3nt: TGTGCCTGGAGTCCGGGACCTTACGAGCAGTACTTC
CDR3aa: CAWSPGPYEQYF

d_gene: -
v_gene: TRBV30
abundance: many
j_gene: TRBJ2-7
CDR3nt: TGTGCCTGGAAGATGGTAGGGGGAGACTACGAGCAGTACTTC
CDR3aa: CAWKMVGGDYEQYF

d_gene: TRBD1
v_gene: TRBV3-1
abundance: many
j_gene: TRBJ2-1
CDR3nt: TGTGCCAGCAGTCGGACAGGGGCCAACAATGAGCAGTTCTTC
CDR3aa: CASSRTGANNEQFF

d_gene: TRBD1
v_gene: TRBV20-1
abundance: -
j_gene: TRBJ2-7
CDR3nt: TGCAGTGCTAGGGGACAGGTTTCCTACGAGCAGTACTTC
CDR3aa: CSARGQVSYEQYF

d_gene: -
v_gene: TRBV6-5
abundance: few
j_gene: TRBJ2-7
CDR3nt: TGTGCCAGCAGTTCCTCGATTGGGGAGCAGTACTTC
CDR3aa: CASSSSIGEQYF

d_gene: -
v_gene: TRBV27
abundance: few
j_gene: TRBJ1-4
CDR3nt: TGTGCCAGCAGTTTGGCTCATCCGGGACGGGGCGAAAAACTGTTTTTT
CDR3aa: CASSLAHPGRGEKLFF

d_gene: -
v_gene: TRBV10-3
abundance: few
j_gene: TRBJ2-5
CDR3nt: TGTGCCATTGCCCTCCCGGGCCAAGAGACCCAGTACTTC
CDR3aa: CAIALPGQETQYF

d_gene: -
v_gene: TRBV4-2
abundance: -
j_gene: TRBJ2-7
CDR3nt: TGTGCCAGCAGCCATCAGGGGACGGATCTCTACGAGCAGTACTTC
CDR3aa: CASSHQGTDLYEQYF

d_gene: -
v_gene: TRBV11-2
abundance: many
j_gene: TRBJ1-2
CDR3nt: TGTGCCAGCAGCTTTGGTCGAGCTGGCTACACCTTC
CDR3aa: CASSFGRAGYTF

d_gene: TRBD2
v_gene: TRBV27
abundance: -
j_gene: TRBJ2-3
CDR3nt: TGTGCCAGCAGTTTTGAGGCTCGACTAGCGGGAGGGAGCACAGATACGCAGTATTTT
CDR3aa: CASSFEARLAGGSTDTQYF